A single sample gave rise to the 28 T cell receptor beta chains below, sequenced in a study of regulatory T cells in long-lasting Graves disease. Time point defined: persistent/refractory GD, antithyroid drugs over 5 years with positive TRAb. Making the TCR library involved RNA that had been extracted from PBMCs. Investigators prepared the TCR beta libraries by applying iRepertoire HTBI primers and Arm-PCR of CDR3 regions. One entry per CDR3 protein results from TCRdb running MiXCR on the multiplex PCR reads. This table holds more than 650,000 distinct CDR3 sequences, about 32% found once. The sample here was peripheral blood mononuclear cells (PBMCs), taken when the disease was refractory, from a patient treated with antithyroid drugs. The receptors come from a female donor with Graves disease.

This clonotype was recorded a few times. The rearrangement joins TRBV12-5 to TRBJ2-3, with 9 nucleotides matching TRBD2. Germline trimming cut 2 bases from V and 4 bases from J; bases unmatched to any gene: 7. The CDR3 has 16 amino acids. Germline lookup yields CDR1 LGHNT and CDR2 FRNRAP. CDR3 DNA: TGTGCTAGTGGTTTGCCTATAGCGGGAGAGGCAGATACGCAGTATTTT. This encodes CASGLPIAGEADTQYF.

This clonotype was seen more than once but under ten times. The genes are TRBV5-4 and TRBJ2-5; the D is unclear. This CDR3 has 14 residues. CDR1 is SGHNT and CDR2 is YYREEE in the germline V gene (reference sequence). V lost 2 bases and J 2 bases, leaving 10 bases between the germline ends. The CDR3 DNA reads as TGTGCCAGCAGCTTCTTGGTGGGTCAAGAGACCCAGTACTTC. Residues: CASSFLVGQETQYF.

This clonotype was seen more than once but under ten times. The gene calls are TRBV11-1 and TRBJ1-6; no clear D. This CDR3 contains 14 residues. CDR1 SGHAT and CDR2 FQDESV come from the germline V gene (reference sequence). The V gene lost 2 bases and the J gene lost 5 bases, with 7 bases spanning the gap. CDR3 DNA: TGTGCCAGCAGCTTAATAGGGAATAATTCACCCCTCCACTTT. Protein: CASSLIGNNSPLHF.

This clonotype was found a few times. The chain uses TRBV6-2 or TRBV6-3 and TRBJ1-1; 8 positions match TRBD1. The CDR3 length is 15 residues. V trimming: 5 bases; J trimming: 4 bases; junction bases outside the gene matches: 9. Germline V gene lookup returns CDR1 MNHEY and CDR2 SVGEGT. CDR3 loop: CASSASGGLSTEAFF. The CDR3 DNA follows: TGTGCCAGCAGTGCATCAGGGGGCTTGAGCACTGAAGCTTTCTTT.

This rearrangement joins TRBV19 to TRBJ2-1; TRBD2 matches at 12 bases. Germline CDR1 is LNHDA and CDR2 is SQIVND (reference sequence). The CDR3 extends over 15 amino acids. V gave up 5 bases and J gave up 8 bases; unmatched junction bases: 7. Here the CDR3 reads CASSRLAGGMDEQFF. The DNA for the CDR3 is TGTGCCAGTAGTCGGCTAGCGGGAGGGATGGATGAGCAGTTCTTC.

V is TRBV9 and J is TRBJ1-2; D might be TRBD1 (5 bases). Germline CDR1 is SGDLS and CDR2 is YYNGEE. The V gene lost 3 bases and the J gene lost 1 base, with 13 bases spanning the gap. CDR3 length equals 15 residues. CDR3: CASSAGHPFNYGYTF. DNA of the CDR3: TGTGCCAGCAGCGCCGGACATCCTTTTAACTATGGCTACACCTTC.

The rearrangement links TRBV29-1 to TRBJ1-1; possibly TRBD1 for D (6 bases). This CDR3 has 12 residues. The ends were cut back, 3 bases at V and 10 bases at J, with 15 bases in the middle. Germline CDR1 and CDR2: SQVTM and ANQGSEA. The DNA for the CDR3 is TGCAGCGTTGACCCTGACAGGTCGAGAGCTTTCTTT. Its translation: CSVDPDRSRAFF.

This clonotype was seen only a few times. The chain employs TRBV20-1 and TRBJ2-2; 13 nucleotides align to TRBD2. The ends lost 6 bases at V and 8 bases at J; junction bases unmatched: 9. Per the germline V gene, CDR1 is DFQATT and CDR2 is SNEGSKA (reference sequence). The CDR3 totals 15 residues. CDR3 region: CSALGLAGVGGELFF. CDR3 bases: TGCAGTGCCCTCGGACTAGCGGGAGTGGGGGGGGAGCTGTTTTTT.

V usage is TRBV20-1 and J usage is TRBJ2-7; 7 nucleotides line up with TRBD1. The J segment lost 5 bases and the V segment lost 3 bases, leaving 13 bases of the junction unmatched. Germline V gene sequence: CDR1 DFQATT, CDR2 SNEGSKA (reference sequence). The length of the CDR3 is 15 residues. CDR3 in DNA: TGCAGTGCTAGCCCGCCGGGACAGCCTCGGGACGAGCAGTACTTC. It codes for CSASPPGQPRDEQYF.

This clonotype appeared many times. The J gene is TRBJ2-5, the V gene TRBV11-2; 7 bases line up with TRBD1. Trimming removed 4 bases from V and 1 base from J; junction bases left unmatched: 3. The CDR3 consists of 14 residues. Germline V lookup: CDR1 SGHAT, CDR2 FQNNGV. CDR3 bases: TGTGCCAGCAGCTCCAACAGGGGCCAAGAGACCCAGTACTTC. Amino acids: CASSSNRGQETQYF.

V usage is TRBV7-6 and J usage is TRBJ2-7, with 8 bases matching TRBD2. J was trimmed by 1 base and V by 4 bases; bases with no gene match: 9. The CDR3 loop spans 16 amino acids. CDR1 SGHVS and CDR2 FNYEAQ come from the germline V gene. The CDR3 is CASSSGLVSGSYEQYF. CDR3 DNA sequence: TGTGCCAGCAGCTCGGGACTAGTCTCGGGGTCCTACGAGCAGTACTTC.

This clonotype was counted between two and nine times. The chain carries TRBV24-1 and TRBJ1-1; no firm D call. This CDR3 contains 13 residues. Germline loops: CDR1 KGHDR, CDR2 SFDVKD. With 2 bases removed from V and 0 bases from J, the gap between germline ends came to 3 bases. CDR3 amino acids: CATSDYLNTEAFF. CDR3 nucleotide sequence: TGTGCCACCAGTGATTATTTGAACACTGAAGCTTTCTTT.

This clonotype was observed once. Since the CDR3 does not end with the conserved phenylalanine or tryptophan, this likely comes from a read error. The DNA is left out, because the CDR3 cannot be placed on it with certainty; the CDR3 is given as TCRdb lists it. The chain uses TRBV9 and TRBJ2-7. Germline V gene lookup returns CDR1 SGDLS and CDR2 YYNGEE. The CDR3 is 9 amino acids long, termini counted. CDR3 in amino acids: CAGSQDAWL.

The chain couples TRBV4-1 to TRBJ1-6; D is perhaps TRBD1 (5 bases). Trimming cost V 3 bases and J 7 bases, with 7 bases left between them. Germline CDR1 reads MGHRA; CDR2 reads YSYEKL. This CDR3 spans 13 amino acids. Here the CDR3 DNA reads TGCGCCAGCAGCCACGGGGGAAATTCACCCCTCCACTTT. Protein sequence: CASSHGGNSPLHF.

In regard to this clonotype: One end of the junction varies from germline; a read error may be responsible. DNA of the CDR3: TGCAGTACTAGAGAGGCCAGGTCGAACGCTGAAGCTTTCTTT. As protein: CSTREARSNAEAFF. The chain is built from TRBV20-1 and TRBJ1-1; D uncertain. Germline loops: CDR1 DFQATT, CDR2 SNEGSKA (reference sequence). CDR3 length: 14 residues.

The rearrangement uses TRBV12-3 or TRBV12-4 and TRBJ2-3, with D tentatively TRBD2 (6 bases). This CDR3 spans 14 amino acids. Trimming took off 7 bases at V and 0 bases at J, with 11 bases between the two ends. The CDR3 region is CASTLGGSTDTQYF. The CDR3 nucleotides are TGTGCCAGCACCCTCGGGGGAAGCACAGATACGCAGTATTTT.

CDR3 sequence (DNA): TGTGCCAGCAGTGAACCTAGGTCGGATGGGACAGGGTACGAGCAGTACTTC. This codes for CASSEPRSDGTGYEQYF. This rearrangement joins TRBV6-1 to TRBJ2-7; TRBD1 agrees at 9 bases. The CDR3 runs 17 residues. Germline assignment: CDR1 MNHNS and CDR2 SASEGT. V trimming: 2 bases; J trimming: 4 bases; junction bases outside the gene matches: 12.

In regard to this clonotype: A much bigger clone sits one base away, suggesting this may be a read error. The J gene is TRBJ2-7, the V gene TRBV27; 9 nucleotides agree with TRBD2. Trimming removed 11 bases from V and 2 bases from J; junction bases left unmatched: 10. Germline-derived CDR1 and CDR2 are MNHEY and SMNVEV (reference sequence). The CDR3 loop spans 14 amino acids. The DNA for the CDR3 is TGTGCCGGCATCCGCGCGGGAGGGCCCTACGAGCAGTACTTC. Translated, it gives CAGIRAGGPYEQYF.

This clonotype showed up just a few times. The rearrangement uses TRBV20-1 and TRBJ1-4; 8 bases are a match to TRBD1. V was clipped by 4 bases and J by 5 bases; unmatched bases: 12. Germline V lookup: CDR1 DFQATT, CDR2 SNEGSKA (reference sequence). This CDR3 has 16 amino acids. For the CDR3, the DNA is TGCAGTGCTACTAACCAGGGGGCGGGGATAAATGAAAAACTGTTTTTT. Its translation: CSATNQGAGINEKLFF.

This clonotype was recorded a few times. This chain joins TRBV27 and TRBJ1-1, with D tentatively TRBD1 (6 bases). Trimming stripped 8 bases from V and 1 base from J, with 14 bases between. There are 14 residues in the CDR3. The germline CDR1 and CDR2 sequences are MNHEY and SMNVEV (reference sequence). CDR3 in amino acids: CASRRQEPNTEAFF. CDR3 DNA sequence: TGTGCCAGCCGAAGACAGGAGCCGAACACTGAAGCTTTCTTT.

This clonotype occurred many times. This chain joins TRBV2 and TRBJ1-5; D unresolved. Germline V gene data show CDR1 as SNHLY and CDR2 as FYNNEI. The CDR3 is made up of 13 amino acids. V dropped 6 bases and J dropped 5 bases, with 11 bases sitting between them. CDR3: CASRGLRDQPQHF. In DNA form, the CDR3 reads TGTGCCAGCAGGGGCTTGAGGGATCAGCCCCAGCATTTT.

This clonotype was found many times. The chain joins TRBV11-2 to TRBJ2-7, with a tentative D call TRBD2 (5 bases). CDR1 and CDR2 from the germline V gene are SGHAT and FQNNGV. The CDR3 extends over 14 amino acids. V lost 7 bases, J lost 1 base, and 14 bases lay in between. The CDR3 region is CASKEGALSYEQYF. In DNA form, the CDR3 reads TGTGCCAGCAAAGAGGGAGCGCTATCCTACGAGCAGTACTTC.

J is TRBJ2-3 and V is TRBV7-3, with D perhaps matching TRBD1 (6 bases). The germline CDR1 and CDR2 sequences are SGHTA and FQGTGA. The CDR3 has 15 amino acids. Trimming removed 3 bases at V and 0 bases at J, with 10 bases between. CDR3 nucleotides: TGTGCCAGCAGCTTCTTGACAGGAAGCACAGATACGCAGTATTTT. Translated, it gives CASSFLTGSTDTQYF.

V is TRBV12-3 or TRBV12-4 and J is TRBJ1-1, with a tentative D call TRBD1 (5 bases). With 4 bases removed from V and 4 bases from J, the gap between germline ends came to 10 bases. The CDR3 sequence is 13 residues long. In DNA, the CDR3 is TGTGCCAGCAGTTGGGAGCAGGGCACTGAAGCTTTCTTT. Protein sequence: CASSWEQGTEAFF.

This clonotype was seen a few times. This rearrangement joins TRBV18 to TRBJ1-5; 8 bases match TRBD1. The length of the CDR3 is 15 residues. Germline assignment: CDR1 KGHSH and CDR2 LQKENI. With V trimmed by 6 bases and J by 7 bases, 11 bases remained unmatched. For the CDR3, the DNA is TGTGCCAGCTCGTCGGGACAGGCCTGGGAACAGCCCCAGCATTTT. Its translation: CASSSGQAWEQPQHF.

On this clonotype: A read error may explain this, as a much larger clone is one base away. DNA of the CDR3: TGTGCCGGCTACAAGAACACTGAAGCTTTCTTT. Its translation is CAGYKNTEAFF. The J gene is TRBJ1-1, the V gene TRBV28; no reliable D call. CDR1 MDHEN and CDR2 SYDVKM come from the germline V gene. Trimming left V 11 bases short and J 1 base short, with 8 bases between. The CDR3 covers 11 residues.

The CDR3 nucleotides are TGTGCCAGTAGTCCGGGACTCCAAGGATACGAGCAGTACTTC. This encodes CASSPGLQGYEQYF. The chain has TRBV19 and TRBJ2-7; D may be TRBD2 (6 bases). The V gene lost 5 bases and the J gene lost 4 bases, with 15 bases spanning the gap. The CDR3 loop spans 14 amino acids. Germline V CDR1 and CDR2: LNHDA, SQIVND (reference sequence).

The gene calls are TRBV13 and TRBJ1-4; D uncertain. Trimming shortened V by 5 bases and J by 0 bases, and 16 bases separated the two germline ends. The CDR3 has 17 residues. Germline V lookup: CDR1 PRHDT, CDR2 FYEKMQ (reference sequence). This CDR3 reads CASSKHRRPATNEKLFF. DNA of the CDR3: TGTGCCAGCAGCAAACATAGACGGCCCGCAACTAATGAAAAACTGTTTTTT.